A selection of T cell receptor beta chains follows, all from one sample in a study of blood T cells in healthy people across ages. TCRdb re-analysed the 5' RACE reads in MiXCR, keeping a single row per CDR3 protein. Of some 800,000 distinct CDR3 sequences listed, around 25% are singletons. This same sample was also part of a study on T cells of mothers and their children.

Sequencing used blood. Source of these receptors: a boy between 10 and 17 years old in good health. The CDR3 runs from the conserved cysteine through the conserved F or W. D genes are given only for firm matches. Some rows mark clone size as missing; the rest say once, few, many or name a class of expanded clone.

CDR3: CASSLGDRAKVTDTQYF; DNA: TGTGCCAGCAGTTTAGGGGACCGGGCCAAGGTGACAGATACGCAGTATTTT; J: TRBJ2-3; D: .; size: .; V: TRBV28
CDR3: CASSGQGTAYEQYF; DNA: TGTGCCAGCAGCGGACAGGGGACCGCCTACGAGCAGTACTTC; J: TRBJ2-7; D: TRBD1; size: .; V: TRBV6-6
CDR3: CASSWQAGLLTDTQYF; DNA: TGTGCCAGCAGCTGGCAGGCGGGCCTTCTCACAGATACGCAGTATTTT; J: TRBJ2-3; D: .; size: few; V: TRBV7-2
CDR3: CASNPGLGRTDTQYF; DNA: TGTGCCAGCAACCCCGGACTAGGAAGGACAGATACGCAGTATTTT; J: TRBJ2-3; D: TRBD2; size: few; V: TRBV5-6
CDR3: CASSVGSSGRTDTQYF; DNA: TGTGCCAGCAGCGTAGGGAGTAGCGGGAGAACAGATACGCAGTATTTT; J: TRBJ2-3; D: TRBD2; size: .; V: TRBV9
CDR3: CASSQGETGELFF; DNA: TGTGCCAGCAGTCAGGGTGAGACCGGGGAGCTGTTTTTT; J: TRBJ2-2; D: .; size: .; V: TRBV6-2/TRBV6-3
CDR3: CSARGQSNGYTF; DNA: TGCAGCGCCCGGGGACAGAGCAATGGCTACACCTTC; J: TRBJ1-2; D: TRBD1; size: few; V: TRBV29-1
CDR3: CASRGTLGGSGYEQYF; DNA: TGTGCCAGCAGGGGGACCCTGGGAGGTAGTGGCTACGAGCAGTACTTC; J: TRBJ2-7; D: .; size: .; V: TRBV12-3/TRBV12-4
CDR3: CSAHMGTEAFF; DNA: TGCAGTGCTCATATGGGCACTGAAGCTTTCTTT; J: TRBJ1-1; D: .; size: few; V: TRBV20-1
CDR3: CASSLSGNRYNEQFF; DNA: TGTGCCAGCAGTTTAAGCGGGAACCGTTACAATGAGCAGTTCTTC; J: TRBJ2-1; D: TRBD2; size: .; V: TRBV12-3/TRBV12-4
CDR3: CASSPGPTSGGAEQFF; DNA: TGCGCCAGCAGCCCGGGGCCGACTAGCGGGGGCGCTGAGCAGTTCTTC; J: TRBJ2-1; D: TRBD2; size: few; V: TRBV5-1
CDR3: CASSRTDLGQFF; DNA: TGTGCCAGCAGTCGGACGGACTTGGGGCAGTTCTTC; J: TRBJ2-1; D: .; size: few; V: TRBV12-3/TRBV12-4
CDR3: CASSLTGSGRPTEQYF; DNA: TGTGCCAGCAGTTTGACGGGTAGCGGGAGACCTACGGAGCAGTACTTC; J: TRBJ2-7; D: TRBD2; size: few; V: TRBV12-3/TRBV12-4
CDR3: CASRGSLGDEQFF; DNA: TGTGCCAGCAGGGGGTCCCTCGGGGATGAGCAGTTCTTC; J: TRBJ2-1; D: .; size: few; V: TRBV6-4
CDR3: CASSLVPSGAQETQYF; DNA: TGTGCCAGCAGCTTAGTTCCTAGCGGGGCGCAAGAGACCCAGTACTTC; J: TRBJ2-5; D: TRBD2; size: many; V: TRBV7-6
CDR3: CASSPPSGIEAFF; DNA: TGTGCCAGCAGTCCGCCTTCGGGCATTGAAGCTTTCTTT; J: TRBJ1-1; D: .; size: few; V: TRBV6-5
CDR3: CASRGTATYGYTF; DNA: TGTGCCAGCAGGGGGACAGCGACCTATGGCTACACCTTC; J: TRBJ1-2; D: TRBD1; size: few; V: TRBV2
CDR3: CATAPWDRRYTEAFF; DNA: TGTGCCACCGCACCTTGGGACAGACGTTACACTGAAGCTTTCTTT; J: TRBJ1-1; D: TRBD1; size: .; V: TRBV12-3/TRBV12-4